This TCR beta chain was sequenced during a study of cytomegalovirus exposure and HLA in healthy donors. Study-level points and caveats: In a later analysis, HLA-associated beta chains showed higher expansion and lower generation probabilities than comparable chains.

Vbeta (60) and Jbeta (13) primers were used in the PCR. Profiling relied on immunoSEQ multiplex PCR, and the TCRdb table lists in-frame clones only, not all of them. The table records around 150,000 clones, about 80% of them present only once. J gave up 5 bases and V 0 bases, and 4 bases lay outside the gene matches. This CDR3 is built from 15 residues. The germline gives CDR1 SGHAT, CDR2 FQDESV (reference sequence). A remark on this clone: The antigen is not known.

The source is a man aged 45-65 years in good health and CMV-seropositive. The chain recombines TRBV11-1 with TRBJ2-3, with TRBD2 matching 8 bases. Sequenced sample: PBMCs. The CDR3 DNA is TGTGCCAGCAGCTTAGCACCCAGCGGGGGAGATACGCAGTATTTT. As protein: CASSLAPSGGDTQYF.